The 17 T cell receptor beta chains below all came from one sample that was sequenced in a study of T cells in Graves' hyperthyroidism and ophthalmopathy. TCR beta CDR3 sequences were amplified from RNA transcripts. TCR CDR3 underwent first-round RT-PCR with the HTBI primer set. TCRdb re-called the multiplex PCR reads through MiXCR, storing one row per CDR3 protein. The repertoire holds approximately 300,000 distinct CDR3 sequences, 16% seen once, with 33% in the top ten. Sequencing used blood. Source of these receptors: a man younger than 40 with Graves' hyperthyroidism.

The table lists this clonotype with many counts. The chain links TRBV5-1 to TRBJ1-1, with D tentatively TRBD1 (6 bases). Germline CDR1 SGHRS, CDR2 YFSETQ. The CDR3 totals 14 residues. Trimming stripped 3 bases from V and 5 bases from J, with 14 bases between. CDR3 nucleotides: TGCGCCAGCAGCTACTCATCAGGGGAAACTGAAGCTTTCTTT. Translation: CASSYSSGETEAFF.

At least ten counts were recorded for this clonotype. The chain combines TRBV2 with TRBJ2-5, with 9 bases that match TRBD1. In germline, CDR1 is SNHLY, CDR2 FYNNEI. The CDR3 is made up of 15 amino acids. V was pared by 3 bases and J by 2 bases, with 4 bases of the junction left unmatched. This CDR3 reads CASSEDRGRQETQYF. CDR3 coding DNA: TGTGCCAGCAGTGAGGACAGGGGTCGGCAAGAGACCCAGTACTTC.

Many counts were recorded for this clonotype. This chain uses TRBV6-1 with TRBJ2-1; 10 bases line up with TRBD2. J lost 9 bases, V lost 6 bases, and 8 bases had no gene match. Germline loops: CDR1 MNHNS, CDR2 SASEGT. This CDR3 contains 14 residues. This CDR3 reads CASRPGLASGEQFF. For the CDR3, the DNA is TGTGCCAGCAGACCGGGACTAGCGTCCGGTGAGCAGTTCTTC.

The table lists this clonotype with a few counts. V usage is TRBV27 and J usage is TRBJ1-2; maybe TRBD1 (5 bases). Germline loops: CDR1 MNHEY, CDR2 SMNVEV (reference sequence). V dropped 4 bases and J dropped 4 bases, with 10 bases sitting between them. This CDR3 spans 13 amino acids. Here the CDR3 reads CASSSGHGYGYTF. In DNA form, the CDR3 reads TGTGCCAGCAGTTCCGGACACGGCTATGGCTACACCTTC.

The sample holds a few counts of this clonotype. The V call is TRBV6-1, the J call TRBJ1-1; D not certain. The CDR3 loop spans 13 amino acids. Germline CDR1 reads MNHNS; CDR2 reads SASEGT. Trimming cost V 6 bases and J 11 bases, with 19 bases left between them. The CDR3, as DNA: TGTGCCAGCAGCACTCAAGGGAGGGTTCGGGCTTTCTTT. Protein product: CASSTQGRVRAFF.

This clonotype came up many times. The chain recombines TRBV28 with TRBJ2-7, with 8 bases identical to TRBD2. V dropped 6 bases and J dropped 2; count of bases not matched to a gene: 3. Germline V CDR1 and CDR2: MDHEN, SYDVKM. CDR3 length equals 13 residues. The CDR3 DNA sequence: TGTGCCAGCAGATTTAGCGGGACCTACGAGCAGTACTTC. Encoded protein: CASRFSGTYEQYF.

The chain has TRBV5-1 and TRBJ2-7; the D is unclear. Trimming shortened V by 0 bases and J by 6 bases, and 13 bases separated the two germline ends. Germline lookup yields CDR1 SGHRS and CDR2 YFSETQ. The CDR3 totals 14 residues. The CDR3 sequence is CASSLEKVSGEQYF. The CDR3 DNA sequence: TGCGCCAGCAGCTTGGAGAAGGTTTCGGGCGAGCAGTACTTC.

In this sample, this clonotype turned up many times. V usage is TRBV30 and J usage is TRBJ2-7, with a possible D match to TRBD2 (5 bases). Germline V gene lookup returns CDR1 GTSNPN and CDR2 SVGIG (reference sequence). This CDR3 has 16 residues. The germline V and J ends were trimmed by 0 bases and 0 bases, with 15 bases remaining between them. As DNA, the CDR3 is TGTGCCTGGAGTGTAGGAGGAAGAGTCTTCTCCTACGAGCAGTACTTC. As protein: CAWSVGGRVFSYEQYF.

This clonotype was counted ten times or more. The CDR3 loop is CASSLNVGTSGTKFF. The CDR3 DNA reads as TGTGCCAGCAGTTTAAACGTAGGGACTAGCGGGACAAAGTTCTTC. The J gene is TRBJ2-1, the V gene TRBV27, with TRBD2 matching over 13 bases. CDR1 is MNHEY and CDR2 is SMNVEV in the germline V gene (reference sequence). The CDR3 extends over 15 amino acids. The trim removed 2 bases at V and 14 bases at J, leaving 9 bases unmatched.

This clonotype was seen at least ten times. V is TRBV28 and J is TRBJ2-1; D tentatively fits TRBD1 or TRBD2 (5 bases each). V was cut by 2 bases and J by 13 bases, with 12 bases left in between. From germline, CDR1 is MDHEN and CDR2 SYDVKM. The CDR3 covers 12 residues. The DNA for the CDR3 is TGTGCCAGCAGTTTAAATCGGGACGGTCAGTTCTTC. Protein product: CASSLNRDGQFF.

This clonotype has only a few counts. The chain combines TRBV15 with TRBJ2-1; TRBD2 might be the D (7 bases). The germline gives CDR1 LNHNV, CDR2 YYDKDF (reference sequence). Trimming removed 0 bases at V and 10 bases at J, with 19 bases between. CDR3 size: 16 residues. The CDR3 nucleotides are TGTGCCACCAGCAGAGAAGGGGGGGTCCTTGCCGGGGAGCAGTTCTTC. Amino acids: CATSREGGVLAGEQFF.

The rearrangement joins TRBV30 to TRBJ2-2, with unresolved D. This CDR3 comprises 18 residues. Germline CDR1 GTSNPN, CDR2 SVGIG (reference sequence). V gave up 0 bases and J gave up 6 bases, with 23 bases separating them. The CDR3 DNA is TGTGCCTGGAGTGTACAAAGTGGGCGCCGGGTGAAACCCGGGGAGCTGTTTTTT. It specifies CAWSVQSGRRVKPGELFF.

This clonotype was counted ten times or more. The chain is built from TRBV5-1 and TRBJ2-7; tentative D call: TRBD1 (6 bases). This CDR3 has 15 amino acids. Trimming stripped 2 bases from V and 3 bases from J, with 15 bases between. Germline assignment: CDR1 SGHRS and CDR2 YFSETQ. CDR3 DNA sequence: TGCGCCAGCAGCTTTCGACTCGGACAGAGCTACGAGCAGTACTTC. Translating it yields CASSFRLGQSYEQYF.

This clonotype was counted ten times or more. The gene calls are TRBV28 and TRBJ1-1, with D perhaps TRBD1 (5 bases). Germline lookup yields CDR1 MDHEN and CDR2 SYDVKM. The CDR3 contains 12 residues. V was clipped by 7 bases and J by 0 bases, with 6 bases between them. Here the CDR3 reads CASTTVNTEAFF. The CDR3 nucleotides read TGTGCCAGCACGACAGTGAACACTGAAGCTTTCTTT.

This clonotype was counted only a few times. The chain links TRBV5-1 to TRBJ2-7; D is ambiguous. The CDR3 runs 11 residues. V shed 4 bases and J shed 5 bases, with 7 bases lying between them. The germline gives CDR1 SGHRS, CDR2 YFSETQ. CDR3 coding DNA: TGCGCCAGCAGCGAGAACCACGAGCAGTACTTC. Protein product: CASSENHEQYF.

The chain carries TRBV6-1 and TRBJ2-5, with 9 bases that match TRBD1. The V gene end was trimmed by 11 bases and the J gene end by 6 bases; junction bases not matched to a gene: 7. This CDR3 has 12 residues. Germline V lookup: CDR1 MNHNS, CDR2 SASEGT. Here the CDR3 reads CASQDRGKTQYF. In DNA, the CDR3 is TGTGCCTCCCAGGACAGGGGCAAGACCCAGTACTTC.

This clonotype was detected many times. The rearrangement links TRBV6-1 to TRBJ1-5; weak D call: TRBD1 (5 bases). The CDR3 runs 17 residues. CDR1 is MNHNS, CDR2 SASEGT, per germline. The ends were cut back, 5 bases at V and 0 bases at J, with 17 bases in the middle. The CDR3 reads CASSHQGGGYSNQPQHF. DNA of the CDR3: TGTGCCAGCAGTCACCAAGGTGGGGGTTATAGCAATCAGCCCCAGCATTTT.